One and the same sample provided the 11 T cell receptor beta chains below, sequenced in a study of blood T cells in healthy people across ages. Primed by a sample-barcoded 5' primer and a J-beta primer mix, a second PCR proceeded for about 7 to 11 cycles. TCRdb re-called the 5' RACE reads with MiXCR, one entry per CDR3 protein. The top ten clones hold around 2.1% of a sample with about 1.8 million distinct CDR3 sequences, about 50% of them seen once. The sequenced sample was blood. Source of these receptors: a woman aged 40 to 50 in good health.

The CDR3 region has the DNA TGTGCCAGCAGCCGGGAGGTCTCCTACAATGAGCAGTTCTTC. Protein sequence: CASSREVSYNEQFF. The chain couples TRBV2 to TRBJ2-1; TRBD2 matches at 7 bases. The germline gives CDR1 SNHLY, CDR2 FYNNEI. CDR3 length: 14 amino acids. Germline trimming cut 6 bases from V and 0 bases from J; bases unmatched to any gene: 2.

The rearrangement links TRBV5-1 to TRBJ2-7; D could derive from TRBD1 or TRBD2 (7 bases each). The germline V and J ends were trimmed by 5 bases and 3 bases, with 12 bases remaining between them. The CDR3 extends over 13 amino acids. Germline V gives CDR1 SGHRS, CDR2 YFSETQ. The CDR3 loop is CASRAGQFYEQYF. CDR3 nucleotide sequence: TGCGCCAGCAGAGCGGGACAGTTCTACGAGCAGTACTTC.

V usage is TRBV7-2 and J usage is TRBJ2-3, with D perhaps matching TRBD2 (6 bases). V was pared by 5 bases and J by 0 bases, with 12 bases between. The CDR3 covers 15 residues. Germline CDR1 SGHTA, CDR2 FQGNSA. CDR3 region: CASSNRDFSTDTQYF. CDR3 coding DNA: TGTGCCAGCAGCAACCGGGACTTCAGCACAGATACGCAGTATTTT.

This chain links TRBV4-1 with TRBJ2-3; D may be TRBD1 (6 bases). Germline V gives CDR1 MGHRA, CDR2 YSYEKL. The length of the CDR3 is 14 residues. V gave up 3 bases and J gave up 2 bases, with 9 bases separating them. CDR3 DNA sequence: TGCGCCAGCAGCCAGGGGGCGACCACAGATACGCAGTATTTT. This sequence encodes CASSQGATTDTQYF.

The chain uses TRBV27 and TRBJ2-1; D is ambiguous. Germline V gene lookup returns CDR1 MNHEY and CDR2 SMNVEV (reference sequence). The V end was cut by 5 bases, the J end by 2 bases, with 10 bases between. The length of the CDR3 is 14 residues. CDR3: CASSQSLTYNEQFF. In DNA, the CDR3 is TGTGCCAGCAGTCAAAGTCTGACCTACAATGAGCAGTTCTTC.

V and J are TRBV25-1 and TRBJ2-1; 13 nucleotides line up with TRBD2. CDR3 length: 17 amino acids. Germline CDR1 is MGHDK and CDR2 is SYGVNS. Trimming took 3 bases from V and 4 from J; bases not matched to a gene: 6. The CDR3 loop reads CASSDRLAGGPYNEQFF. DNA for the CDR3: TGTGCCAGCAGTGACCGACTAGCGGGGGGACCATACAATGAGCAGTTCTTC.

The rearrangement uses TRBV20-1 and TRBJ2-7; D may be TRBD1 or TRBD2 (5 bases each). This CDR3 has 14 amino acids. V was cut by 6 bases and J by 1 base, with 16 bases left in between. CDR1 and CDR2 from the germline V gene are DFQATT and SNEGSKA (reference sequence). The CDR3 coding sequence is TGCAGTGCGACCGGGACGGTAAAATCCTACGAGCAGTACTTC. This sequence encodes CSATGTVKSYEQYF.

The CDR3 loop is CASSYAWTANEQFF. The CDR3 DNA sequence: TGTGCCAGCAGTTACGCGTGGACAGCCAATGAGCAGTTCTTC. The rearrangement uses TRBV6-2 or TRBV6-3 and TRBJ2-1, with D tentatively TRBD1 (6 bases). Germline CDR1 MNHEY, CDR2 SVGEGT. The V and J ends lost 2 bases and 6 bases respectively, with 11 bases between them. The CDR3 loop spans 14 amino acids.

The CDR3 coding sequence is TGTGCCAGCAGTTACGCCTCTCAGGGACCGGGAGGCTATGGCTACACCTTC. This sequence encodes CASSYASQGPGGYGYTF. The chain joins TRBV6-6 to TRBJ1-2; perhaps TRBD1 as D (5 bases). Per the germline V gene, CDR1 is MNHNY and CDR2 is SVGAGI (reference sequence). V lost 2 bases to trimming and J lost 4 bases, with 20 bases between them. CDR3 length equals 17 residues.

In this sample, this clonotype turned up once. The chain carries TRBV24-1 and TRBJ2-3; D gene unclear. CDR1 is KGHDR, CDR2 SFDVKD, per germline. The CDR3 covers 15 residues. The V end lost 3 bases, the J end lost 1 base, and 10 bases lay between the germline ends. The CDR3 nucleotides are TGTGCCACCAGTGATCGGCGGTGGGGCACAGATACGCAGTATTTT. It yields the protein CATSDRRWGTDTQYF.

V usage is TRBV9 and J usage is TRBJ2-3, with TRBD2 matching over 13 bases. The length of the CDR3 is 18 residues. With 4 bases clipped from V and 5 bases from J, the junction kept 13 bases outside the gene matches. Germline V gives CDR1 SGDLS, CDR2 YYNGEE. CDR3 in DNA: TGTGCCAGCAGCTTGGGGCGGGGGACTAGCGGGGCCCGAGATACGCAGTATTTT. This codes for CASSLGRGTSGARDTQYF.